This is a list of T cell receptor beta chains from one sample in a study of shared clonotypes between healthy human individuals. Clones were read by immunoSEQ multiplex PCR, and TCRdb kept only the in-frame ones, dropping some. The sample yields over 750,000 clones, about 96% seen once. The sample taken for sequencing was naive CD8+ T cells sorted from blood. These receptors originate from a man aged 25 to 40 in good health. The CDR3 runs from the conserved cysteine through the conserved F or W. Each record gives: J gene, clone size, D gene, V gene, CDR3 protein, CDR3 DNA. The D gene is left open where the match is weak. For some rows the clone size is stated as once, few or many, or as a class when expanded; others skip it.

J: TRBJ1-2
size: NA
D: NA
V: TRBV27
CDR3: CASSSSVRNSNGYTF
DNA: TGTGCCAGCAGTTCCTCAGTCCGAAATAGTAATGGCTACACCTTC

J: TRBJ1-4
size: NA
D: TRBD1
V: TRBV11-2
CDR3: CASSPGQGTNEKLFF
DNA: TGTGCCAGCAGCCCCGGACAGGGCACTAATGAAAAACTGTTTTTT

J: TRBJ2-2
size: NA
D: NA
V: TRBV27
CDR3: CASSFLDDTGELFF
DNA: TGTGCCAGCAGTTTCCTAGATGACACCGGGGAGCTGTTTTTT

J: TRBJ2-1
size: few
D: TRBD2
V: TRBV19
CDR3: CASSIGAGTSGNSYNEQFF
DNA: TGTGCCAGTAGTATAGGAGCCGGGACTAGCGGGAATAGCTACAATGAGCAGTTCTTC

J: TRBJ2-7
size: NA
D: TRBD2
V: TRBV13
CDR3: CASSRGGTYEQYF
DNA: TGTGCCAGCAGCCGGGGGGGAACCTACGAGCAGTACTTC

J: TRBJ1-2
size: NA
D: NA
V: TRBV30
CDR3: CAWINRAPGYGYTF
DNA: TGTGCCTGGATCAACAGGGCGCCTGGATATGGCTACACCTTC

J: TRBJ2-2
size: NA
D: NA
V: TRBV11-3
CDR3: CASSRQNTGELFF
DNA: TGTGCCAGCAGCAGACAGAACACCGGGGAGCTGTTTTTT

J: TRBJ2-2
size: NA
D: NA
V: TRBV28
CDR3: CASSLSDRTGDTGELFF
DNA: TGTGCCAGCAGTTTATCCGACAGAACCGGCGACACCGGGGAGCTGTTTTTT

J: TRBJ1-2
size: NA
D: NA
V: TRBV7-9
CDR3: CASSFTAGPGDGYTF
DNA: TGTGCCAGCAGCTTCACCGCGGGACCAGGGGATGGCTACACCTTC

J: TRBJ1-1
size: NA
D: TRBD1
V: TRBV4-3
CDR3: CASRRGQENTEAFF
DNA: TGCGCCAGCAGAAGGGGGCAGGAGAACACTGAAGCTTTCTTT

J: TRBJ2-7
size: NA
D: NA
V: TRBV14
CDR3: CASSQGTSSYYEQYF
DNA: TGTGCCAGCAGCCAGGGAACTTCAAGCTACTACGAGCAGTACTTC

J: TRBJ2-1
size: NA
D: NA
V: TRBV30
CDR3: CAWRDSNEQFF
DNA: TGTGCCTGGAGAGATAGTAATGAGCAGTTCTTC

J: TRBJ2-7
size: NA
D: NA
V: TRBV6-5
CDR3: CASSYSIQNSYEQYF
DNA: TGTGCCAGCAGTTACTCGATCCAGAACTCCTACGAGCAGTACTTC

J: TRBJ2-3
size: NA
D: NA
V: TRBV7-2
CDR3: CASSSRDSPTDTQYF
DNA: TGTGCCAGCAGCTCAAGGGACTCCCCGACAGATACGCAGTATTTT